One sample yielded the 21 T cell receptor beta chains listed below, sequenced in a study of blood T cells in healthy people across ages. Primers used in a second PCR of about 7 to 12 cycles were a sample-barcoded 5' primer and a J-beta primer mix. A single record per CDR3 protein comes from TCRdb applying MiXCR to the 5' RACE reads. The sample shows 1.4 million to 1.5 million distinct CDR3 sequences, 42% of them seen only once. The sequenced sample consisted of blood. The receptor set was obtained from a woman aged 18-30 years in good health.

The table lists this clonotype with a few counts. V usage is TRBV6-6 and J usage is TRBJ1-2, with D tentatively TRBD1 (5 bases). CDR1 is MNHNY and CDR2 is SVGAGI in the germline V gene (reference sequence). The CDR3 is made up of 13 amino acids. Trimming shortened V by 10 bases and J by 0 bases, and 12 bases separated the two germline ends. CDR3 sequence (DNA): TGTGCCATTGCACAGGACACTAACTATGGCTACACCTTC. This translates into CAIAQDTNYGYTF.

This clonotype has only a few counts. J is TRBJ2-3 and V is TRBV13, with 9 positions matching TRBD2. The germline gives CDR1 PRHDT, CDR2 FYEKMQ (reference sequence). This CDR3 region has 15 residues. Unmatched junction bases numbered 6, after V lost 3 bases and J lost 5 bases. The CDR3 coding sequence is TGTGCCAGCAGCTTGACGCGGGGGGGCGAAGATACGCAGTATTTT. This sequence encodes CASSLTRGGEDTQYF.

The chain links TRBV20-1 to TRBJ2-1; 12 bases agree with TRBD2. Germline assignment: CDR1 DFQATT and CDR2 SNEGSKA (reference sequence). The V segment lost 4 bases and the J segment 4 bases; nucleotides outside the gene matches: 5. The CDR3 runs 15 residues. In DNA form, the CDR3 reads TGCAGTGCTACTAGCGGGGGGGGGATATACAATGAGCAGTTCTTC. Amino acids: CSATSGGGIYNEQFF.

In this sample, this clonotype turned up a few times. V usage is TRBV13 and J usage is TRBJ1-2; D may be TRBD1 (6 bases). Germline-derived CDR1 and CDR2 are PRHDT and FYEKMQ (reference sequence). CDR3 length: 14 amino acids. V was clipped by 4 bases and J by 6 bases, with 15 bases between them. For the CDR3, the DNA is TGTGCCAGCAGCTCGCCACGGGGGGGGCATGGCTACACCTTC. It codes for CASSSPRGGHGYTF.

The V call is TRBV30, the J call TRBJ2-1; possible D gene TRBD2, 6 bases. V lost 5 bases and J 0 bases, leaving 14 bases between the germline ends. This CDR3 is 15 amino acids long. Germline CDR1 GTSNPN, CDR2 SVGIG (reference sequence). The CDR3 loop is CAWGGTASSYNEQFF. DNA for the CDR3: TGTGCCTGGGGCGGGACGGCGAGCTCCTACAATGAGCAGTTCTTC.

This clonotype was recorded a few times. The rearrangement joins TRBV29-1 to TRBJ1-2, with a tentative D call TRBD1 (5 bases). The CDR3 totals 12 residues. The germline V gene encodes CDR1 SQVTM and CDR2 ANQGSEA. V was pared by 4 bases and J by 5 bases, with 11 bases between. DNA of the CDR3: TGCAGCGTTGGGGGCAGCCCATATGGCTACACCTTC. Protein sequence: CSVGGSPYGYTF. The whole variable domain, filled in from reference TRBV29-1 and TRBJ1-2, reads SAVISQKPSRDICQRGTSLTIQCQVDSQVTMMFWYRQQPGQSLTLIATANQGSEATYESGFVIDKFPISRPNLTFSTLTVSNMSPEDSSIYLCSVGGSPYGYTFGSGTRLTVV.

By share of the sample, this clonotype is medium-sized. This chain links TRBV9 with TRBJ2-5, with TRBD1 as a possible D gene (6 bases). Trimming took 3 bases from V and 7 from J, leaving 19 bases between them. This CDR3 has 15 residues. Germline CDR1 is SGDLS and CDR2 is YYNGEE. The CDR3 DNA reads as TGTGCCAGCAGCGACACCCCAGGGGTCCTAGTGACCCAGTACTTC. Its protein product is CASSDTPGVLVTQYF.

The genes are TRBV6-1 and TRBJ2-7; 7 nucleotides match TRBD2. The germline V gene has CDR1 MNHNS and CDR2 SASEGT. This CDR3 comprises 14 residues. With 6 bases clipped from V and 2 bases from J, the junction kept 7 bases outside the gene matches. CDR3 sequence reads: CASSERDLPYEQYF. The CDR3, as DNA: TGTGCCAGCAGCGAGCGGGACCTGCCCTACGAGCAGTACTTC.

The CDR3 is CASSLEEGRDGYGYTF. CDR3 coding DNA: TGTGCCAGCAGCTTAGAAGAGGGCAGAGATGGGTATGGCTACACCTTC. J is TRBJ1-2 and V is TRBV7-9; D is unclear. V lost 1 base to trimming and J lost 5 bases, with 17 bases between them. Germline lookup yields CDR1 SEHNR and CDR2 FQNEAQ (reference sequence). The CDR3 has 16 amino acids.

On this clonotype: Its ends do not fully match the called genes, so a read error is possible. The chain combines TRBV6-5 with TRBJ2-3; TRBD1 matches at 9 bases. The germline V gene has CDR1 MNHEY and CDR2 SVGAGI. CDR3 length: 14 residues. The DNA for the CDR3 is TGTGCCAGCGGCATAACAGGGGGCACAGATGCGCAGTATTTT. Translated, it gives CASGITGGTDAQYF.

This rearrangement joins TRBV7-9 to TRBJ1-1, with 7 bases aligning to TRBD1. The V gene end was trimmed by 5 bases and the J gene end by 8 bases; junction bases not matched to a gene: 5. The CDR3 spans 12 residues. Germline CDR1 SEHNR, CDR2 FQNEAQ (reference sequence). CDR3 bases: TGTGCCAGCAGCCAGGGGGAAAGAGAAGCTTTCTTT. This codes for CASSQGEREAFF.

This chain connects TRBV16 to TRBJ2-7; 9 positions match TRBD1. The CDR3 covers 13 residues. Germline CDR1 reads KGHSY; CDR2 reads FQNENV. V trimming: 0 bases; J trimming: 6 bases; junction bases outside the gene matches: 0. Here the CDR3 DNA reads TGTGCCAGCAGCCAATCGACAGGGGGCGAGCAGTACTTC. Amino acids: CASSQSTGGEQYF.

The rearrangement uses TRBV10-3 and TRBJ1-2, with 9 bases lining up with TRBD1. The CDR3 extends over 13 amino acids. V lost 9 bases, J lost 6 bases, and 8 bases stayed unmatched. In germline, CDR1 is ENHRY, CDR2 SYGVKD. CDR3 DNA: TGTGCCATTCGGACAGGGGTAAGCCATGGCTACACCTTC. It is translated as CAIRTGVSHGYTF.

On this clonotype itself: A much larger clone lies one base from this, so it may be a read error. V and J are TRBV7-2 and TRBJ2-1, with 7 positions matching TRBD2. Matching the DNA end better, TRBJ2-7 makes the J call doubtful. The V gene's germline CDR1 is SGHTA and CDR2 FQGNSA. CDR3 length: 19 amino acids. The CDR3 coding sequence is TGTGCCAGCAGCTATAGCGGGCAGCTTCATTACAGCTCCTACAATGAGCAGTACTTC. This encodes CASSYSGQLHYSSYNEQYF.

This chain connects TRBV12-3 or TRBV12-4 to TRBJ1-2; unclear D gene. Trimming took 2 bases from V and 5 from J, leaving 9 bases between them. The CDR3 has 13 residues. The CDR3 region is CASSLSGQYGYTF. The CDR3 DNA follows: TGTGCCAGCAGTTTAAGCGGGCAATATGGCTACACCTTC.

This chain connects TRBV20-1 to TRBJ1-5; 11 bases agree with TRBD1. Losses at the gene ends were 5 bases for V and 5 bases for J; bases not matched to a gene: 8. CDR3 length equals 15 residues. Germline-derived CDR1 and CDR2 are DFQATT and SNEGSKA (reference sequence). Here the CDR3 reads CSARHPGQGDQPQHF. The DNA for the CDR3 is TGCAGTGCTCGACATCCGGGACAGGGGGATCAGCCCCAGCATTTT.

The rearrangement uses TRBV3-1 and TRBJ2-2; TRBD1 is a possible D gene (7 bases). Germline V gene sequence: CDR1 LGHDT, CDR2 YNNKEL (reference sequence). V lost 6 bases and J 3 bases, leaving 11 bases between the germline ends. The CDR3 spans 14 residues. The CDR3 region has the DNA TGTGCCAGCAGGCGGGGACAGTACACCGGGGAGCTGTTTTTT. This gives the protein CASRRGQYTGELFF.

The gene calls are TRBV5-1 and TRBJ2-2; possibly TRBD1 for D (6 bases). From germline, CDR1 is SGHRS and CDR2 YFSETQ. Trimming took off 2 bases at V and 1 base at J, with 9 bases between the two ends. This CDR3 region has 15 residues. The CDR3 here is CASSLQTGNTGELFF. The CDR3, as DNA: TGCGCCAGCAGCTTACAGACAGGGAACACCGGGGAGCTGTTTTTT. The variable domain in full, with the rest retrieved from reference TRBV5-1 and TRBJ2-2, is KAGVTQTPRYLIKTRGQQVTLSCSPISGHRSVSWYQQTPGQGLQFLFEYFSETQRNKGNFPGRFSGRQFSNSRSEMNVSTLELGDSALYLCASSLQTGNTGELFFGEGSRLTVL.

The chain uses TRBV21-1 and TRBJ2-5. TRBV21-1 corresponds to a pseudogene. The CDR3 loop spans 10 amino acids. The CDR3 spells CASLRQTQYF. CDR3 DNA: TGTGCCAGCCTCCGCCAGACCCAGTACTTC.

V usage is TRBV27 and J usage is TRBJ1-2; D not resolved. The CDR3 runs to 12 residues. With 7 bases removed from V and 4 bases from J, the gap between germline ends came to 10 bases. Germline loops: CDR1 MNHEY, CDR2 SMNVEV (reference sequence). The CDR3, as DNA: TGTGCCAGCAAGGGCTCCTCCTATGGCTACACCTTC. It translates to CASKGSSYGYTF.

The chain carries TRBV6-5 and TRBJ1-5; TRBD1 matches 8 bases. The CDR3 runs to 14 residues. With 6 bases clipped from V and 3 bases from J, the junction kept 4 bases outside the gene matches. CDR1 is MNHEY and CDR2 is SVGAGI in the germline V gene. For the CDR3, the DNA is TGTGCCAGCAGAGACAGGGGTAACAATCAGCCCCAGCATTTT. Its translation: CASRDRGNNQPQHF.